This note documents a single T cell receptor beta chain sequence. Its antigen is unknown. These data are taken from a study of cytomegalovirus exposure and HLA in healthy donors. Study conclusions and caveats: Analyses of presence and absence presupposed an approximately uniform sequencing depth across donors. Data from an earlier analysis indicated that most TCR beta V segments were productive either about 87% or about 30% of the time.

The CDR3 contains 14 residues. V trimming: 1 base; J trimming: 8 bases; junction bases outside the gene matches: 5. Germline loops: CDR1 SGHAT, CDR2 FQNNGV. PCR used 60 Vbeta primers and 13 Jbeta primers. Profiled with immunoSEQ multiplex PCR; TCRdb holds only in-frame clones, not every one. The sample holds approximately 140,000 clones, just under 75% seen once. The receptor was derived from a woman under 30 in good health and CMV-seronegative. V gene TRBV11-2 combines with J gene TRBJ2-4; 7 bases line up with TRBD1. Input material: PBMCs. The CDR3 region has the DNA TGTGCCAGCAGCTTAGGGACAGGAGAGGACATTCAGTACTTC. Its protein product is CASSLGTGEDIQYF.